One sample yielded the 20 T cell receptor beta chains listed below, sequenced in a study of T-cell reconstitution after alpha-beta-depleted transplantation in children. TCRbeta library construction was performed incorporating unique molecular identifiers. TCRdb re-analysed the PCR reads in MiXCR, keeping a single row per CDR3 protein. The data contain 200,000 to 250,000 distinct CDR3 sequences, around 7.8% of them singletons. Sample: PBMCs, mostly from graft donor cells, taken 180 days after TCRalphabeta/CD19-depleted stem cell transplant. These receptors originate from a male patient aged 5 to 17 who had a stem cell transplant for acute lymphoblastic leukemia, so the T cells may come from the graft donor.

This clonotype was observed many times. This chain connects TRBV20-1 to TRBJ2-5; 9 positions agree with TRBD1. The CDR3 has 14 residues. Germline V CDR1 and CDR2: DFQATT, SNEGSKA (reference sequence). Trimming cost V 4 bases and J 5 bases; bases outside gene matches: 8. As DNA, the CDR3 is TGCAGTGCTACAAGGGACAGGGCGGGGGAGACCCAGTACTTC. Translation gives CSATRDRAGETQYF.

The rearrangement uses TRBV11-2 and TRBJ2-2; 10 nucleotides agree with TRBD1. In germline, CDR1 is SGHAT, CDR2 FQNNGV. CDR3 length equals 15 residues. V was pared by 5 bases and J by 7 bases, with 7 bases of the junction left unmatched. The CDR3 nucleotides are TGTGCCAGCAGCCTGATGGGACAGGGGCTCGGGGAGCTGTTTTTT. As protein: CASSLMGQGLGELFF.

This clonotype was seen ten or more times. V is TRBV3-1 and J is TRBJ2-7; TRBD1 matches at 8 bases. V lost 0 bases and J lost 0; bases outside the gene matches: 10. There are 18 residues in the CDR3. Per germline, CDR1 LGHDT and CDR2 YNNKEL (reference sequence). The CDR3 is CASSQERGAGQGSYEQYF. CDR3 coding DNA: TGTGCCAGCAGCCAAGAGAGAGGGGCCGGACAGGGCTCCTACGAGCAGTACTTC.

This clonotype has a count of ten or more. The J gene is TRBJ2-2, the V gene TRBV3-1, with 7 bases aligning to TRBD2. V lost 4 bases to trimming and J lost 6 bases; unmatched junction nucleotides: 8. This CDR3 is built from 15 residues. Germline CDR1 reads LGHDT; CDR2 reads YNNKEL (reference sequence). The CDR3 DNA reads as TGTGCCAGCAGCCCCAGCGGGAATGTAGCCGGGGAGCTGTTTTTT. The encoded protein is CASSPSGNVAGELFF.

A word on this clonotype: A much larger clonotype is one base distant, so this may be a read error. The conserved phenylalanine or tryptophan normally closing the CDR3 is absent here, so this likely arose from a read error. This chain's CDR3 is CASSRWDRGLTEAFS. The CDR3 nucleotides are TGTGCCAGCAGCCGATGGGACAGGGGGCTCACTGAAGCTTTCTCT. The chain recombines TRBV11-2 with TRBJ1-1; 12 bases match TRBD1. Germline V lookup: CDR1 SGHAT, CDR2 FQNNGV. CDR3 size: 15 residues. Trimming took 5 bases from V and 4 from J; bases not matched to a gene: 5.

In this sample, this clonotype turned up many times. The chain recombines TRBV6-1 with TRBJ1-1; 7 positions match TRBD1. Germline V gene data show CDR1 as MNHNS and CDR2 as SASEGT. With 9 bases clipped from V and 0 bases from J, the junction kept 13 bases outside the gene matches. The CDR3 extends over 16 amino acids. The DNA for the CDR3 is TGTGCCAGTAAGCGGGACAGTAAAGTCATGAACACTGAAGCTTTCTTT. This encodes CASKRDSKVMNTEAFF.

The chain joins TRBV20-1 to TRBJ2-7; D is perhaps TRBD2 (5 bases). The germline V gene has CDR1 DFQATT and CDR2 SNEGSKA (reference sequence). There are 14 residues in the CDR3. Trimming stripped 5 bases from V and 0 bases from J, with 14 bases between. The CDR3 is CSAGRAPSSYEQYF. The CDR3 DNA follows: TGCAGTGCTGGGCGGGCGCCAAGCTCCTACGAGCAGTACTTC.

This clonotype was seen repeatedly, ten times or more. The chain uses TRBV7-7 and TRBJ2-6; 7 nucleotides agree with TRBD1. The V gene's germline CDR1 is SSHAT and CDR2 FNYEAQ (reference sequence). The CDR3 covers 20 residues. Trimming at V came to 3 bases and at J to 0 bases, leaving 14 bases not matched to a gene. The CDR3, as DNA: TGTGCCAGCAGCTTCGTCAAGTCTAAGACAGGGAACTCTGGGGCCAACGTCCTGACTTTC. Translation gives CASSFVKSKTGNSGANVLTF.

This clonotype has ten or more counts. This chain links TRBV6-2 or TRBV6-3 with TRBJ2-7; possible D gene TRBD2, 6 bases. V was shortened by 2 bases and J by 8 bases, with 7 bases between the two germline ends. The CDR3 length is 11 residues. The germline gives CDR1 MNHEY, CDR2 SVGEGT. Here the CDR3 DNA reads TGTGCCAGCAGTTACGGCGGGAAGCAGTACTTC. Its protein is CASSYGGKQYF.

This clonotype was seen ten or more times. The CDR3: CASSLGGERADTQYF. The DNA for the CDR3 is TGTGCCAGCAGCTTAGGGGGGGAGCGCGCAGATACGCAGTATTTT. The J gene is TRBJ2-3, the V gene TRBV11-2; D is possibly TRBD2 (6 bases). Trimming took off 1 base at V and 4 bases at J, with 12 bases between the two ends. The CDR3 runs 15 residues. Looked up from germline, CDR1 is SGHAT and CDR2 is FQNNGV.

This clonotype was observed at least ten times. The V call is TRBV20-1, the J call TRBJ2-2, with unresolved D. V was pared by 5 bases and J by 6 bases, with 16 bases between. In germline, CDR1 is DFQATT, CDR2 SNEGSKA (reference sequence). This CDR3 contains 14 residues. The chain's CDR3 is CSAPLVGMAGELFF. CDR3 nucleotide sequence: TGCAGTGCTCCTTTGGTGGGAATGGCCGGGGAGCTGTTTTTT.

Many counts were recorded for this clonotype. V usage is TRBV20-1 and J usage is TRBJ1-5, with a weak D call TRBD1 (6 bases). Germline-derived CDR1 and CDR2 are DFQATT and SNEGSKA (reference sequence). Trimming pared 3 bases from V and 1 base from J, leaving 10 bases between. The CDR3 consists of 14 residues. The CDR3 loop is CSARGTGSNQPQHF. The DNA of the CDR3 is TGCAGTGCTAGGGGTACAGGGAGCAATCAGCCCCAGCATTTT.

The sample holds many counts of this clonotype. The V call is TRBV12-3 or TRBV12-4, the J call TRBJ1-2; D is unclear. V was shortened by 5 bases and J by 1 base, with 17 bases between the two germline ends. This CDR3 is 16 amino acids long. CDR3 coding DNA: TGTGCCAGCAGTACCAAGGGCCTTATTATTAACTATGGCTACACCTTC. Translated, it gives CASSTKGLIINYGYTF.

Concerning this clonotype: A clone one base away is much larger, so this may be a read error. The chain couples TRBV7-9 to TRBJ1-5, with TRBD1 matching over 7 bases. The CDR3 sequence is 14 residues long. CDR1 and CDR2 from the germline V gene are SEHNR and FQNEAQ (reference sequence). V was clipped by 4 bases and J by 3 bases; unmatched bases: 3. CDR3 sequence: CASSSRGTNQPQHF. CDR3 nucleotides: TGTGCCAGCAGCTCCAGGGGGACCAATCAGCCCCAGCATTTT.

Ten or more counts support this clonotype. This chain links TRBV7-2 with TRBJ1-3; a possible D gene is TRBD1 (5 bases). V was pared by 0 bases and J by 4 bases, with 10 bases between. Germline V CDR1 and CDR2: SGHTA, FQGNSA. The CDR3 is 15 residues long. The CDR3 spells CASSLAGERGNTIYF. The CDR3 DNA reads as TGTGCCAGCAGCTTAGCGGGGGAGCGAGGAAACACCATATATTTT.

This clonotype was recorded at least ten times. V gene TRBV6-1 combines with J gene TRBJ1-2, with a possible D match to TRBD1 (5 bases). The CDR3 contains 15 residues. Trimming stripped 4 bases from V and 5 bases from J, with 17 bases between. Germline V gives CDR1 MNHNS, CDR2 SASEGT. CDR3 in DNA: TGTGCCAGCAGTGGCCGAGGGGCGGGAAAATATGGCTACACCTTC. It yields the protein CASSGRGAGKYGYTF.

This clonotype has a handful of counts. This chain links TRBV6-1 with TRBJ1-1, with a weak D call TRBD1 (6 bases). Germline V gene sequence: CDR1 MNHNS, CDR2 SASEGT. CDR3 length equals 15 residues. V lost 7 bases and J lost 0, with 15 bases in between. The CDR3 bases are TGTGCCAGCATCTTCGGGGGGGGCATGAACACTGAAGCTTTCTTT. Translated: CASIFGGGMNTEAFF.

This clonotype has at least ten counts. This chain links TRBV12-3 or TRBV12-4 with TRBJ1-1; D gene unclear. This CDR3 spans 14 amino acids. The V end lost 6 bases, the J end lost 7 bases, and 18 bases lay between the germline ends. The CDR3 region is CASSLSRSSSEAFF. In DNA, the CDR3 is TGTGCCAGCAGCCTTAGCCGAAGTTCGAGTGAAGCTTTCTTT.

This clonotype was seen repeatedly, ten times or more. J is TRBJ1-5 and V is TRBV10-3; D unclear. The ends were cut back, 3 bases at V and 4 bases at J, with 10 bases in the middle. The CDR3 has 14 amino acids. The germline CDR1 and CDR2 sequences are ENHRY and SYGVKD. The CDR3, as DNA: TGTGCCATCAGTGACGAGGACGGGAATCAGCCCCAGCATTTT. As protein: CAISDEDGNQPQHF.

This clonotype was counted many times. This chain uses TRBV7-3 with TRBJ2-2, with D maybe TRBD2 (6 bases). The CDR3 is 14 amino acids. V was trimmed by 0 bases and J by 6 bases, leaving 8 bases between them. CDR1 and CDR2 from the germline V gene are SGHTA and FQGTGA. As DNA, the CDR3 is TGTGCCAGCAGCTTAACGTCGGGGGCCGGGGAGCTGTTTTTT. Amino acids: CASSLTSGAGELFF.